These T cell receptor beta chains were read from a single sample in a study of shared clonotypes between healthy human individuals. Using immunoSEQ multiplex PCR, the repertoire was profiled, and TCRdb retains in-frame clones only, with some absent. Counted here are about 2 million clones, 90% to 95% occurring once; the ten biggest clones make up more than 0.1%. The sequencing input was naive CD4+ T cells sorted from blood. All receptors derive from a young man in good health. The CDR3 runs from the conserved cysteine through the conserved F or W. D genes are given only for firm matches. The size of a clone is reported for some rows only, either as once, few or many, or as a class for expanded clones.

j_gene: TRBJ1-2
v_gene: TRBV27
len: 16
abundance: once
d_gene: .
CDR3aa: CASSSNQGKGIYGYTF
CDR3nt: TGTGCCAGCAGTTCCAATCAGGGGAAAGGAATCTATGGCTACACCTTC

j_gene: TRBJ2-6
v_gene: TRBV27
len: 16
abundance: .
d_gene: .
CDR3aa: CASTNLQVRGANVLTF
CDR3nt: TGTGCCAGCACAAATCTACAGGTGAGAGGGGCCAACGTCCTGACTTTC

j_gene: TRBJ1-4
v_gene: TRBV27
len: 14
abundance: .
d_gene: TRBD1
CDR3aa: CASSPVLTGGKLFF
CDR3nt: TGTGCCAGCAGTCCCGTCCTGACAGGGGGGAAACTGTTTTTT

j_gene: TRBJ1-6
v_gene: TRBV2
len: 14
abundance: .
d_gene: .
CDR3aa: CASSPSAVNSPLHF
CDR3nt: TGTGCCAGCAGTCCTTCAGCGGTAAATTCACCCCTCCACTTT

j_gene: TRBJ1-6
v_gene: TRBV19
len: 16
abundance: .
d_gene: .
CDR3aa: CASSIGRPIYNSPLHF
CDR3nt: TGTGCCAGTAGTATTGGGCGACCGATCTATAATTCACCCCTCCACTTT

j_gene: TRBJ1-6
v_gene: TRBV9
len: 15
abundance: once
d_gene: .
CDR3aa: CASSSNPAPPSPLHF
CDR3nt: TGTGCCAGCAGCTCCAACCCCGCCCCCCCTTCACCCCTCCACTTT

j_gene: TRBJ2-7
v_gene: TRBV28
len: 14
abundance: .
d_gene: TRBD1
CDR3aa: CASSRTGDPYEQYF
CDR3nt: TGTGCCAGCAGCCGGACAGGGGACCCCTACGAGCAGTACTTC

j_gene: TRBJ2-5
v_gene: TRBV5-6
len: 15
abundance: .
d_gene: .
CDR3aa: CASSLGGSFWETQYF
CDR3nt: TGTGCCAGCAGCCTGGGGGGCAGTTTTTGGGAGACCCAGTACTTC

j_gene: TRBJ2-7
v_gene: TRBV7-2
len: 14
abundance: .
d_gene: .
CDR3aa: CASSLTGGNYEQYF
CDR3nt: TGTGCCAGCAGCTTAACTGGGGGAAACTACGAGCAGTACTTC

j_gene: TRBJ2-3
v_gene: TRBV27
len: 15
abundance: .
d_gene: .
CDR3aa: CASHRLGPNTDTQYF
CDR3nt: TGTGCCAGCCATCGACTGGGCCCTAACACAGATACGCAGTATTTT

j_gene: TRBJ1-2
v_gene: TRBV6-5
len: 11
abundance: .
d_gene: .
CDR3aa: CASSPDYGYTF
CDR3nt: TGTGCCAGCAGTCCGGACTATGGCTACACCTTC

j_gene: TRBJ2-1
v_gene: TRBV7-9
len: 14
abundance: .
d_gene: TRBD2
CDR3aa: CASSSLAAYNEQFF
CDR3nt: TGTGCCAGCAGCTCACTAGCGGCCTACAATGAGCAGTTCTTC

j_gene: TRBJ2-5
v_gene: TRBV6-6
len: 16
abundance: .
d_gene: TRBD2
CDR3aa: CASRTLNGGAGKTQYF
CDR3nt: TGTGCCAGCAGGACGCTTAACGGGGGGGCTGGGAAGACCCAGTACTTC

j_gene: TRBJ1-2
v_gene: TRBV6-1
len: 14
abundance: once
d_gene: TRBD1
CDR3aa: CASSEARTGKGYTF
CDR3nt: TGTGCCAGCAGTGAGGCCAGGACAGGGAAGGGCTACACCTTC

j_gene: TRBJ2-2
v_gene: TRBV10-3
len: 17
abundance: .
d_gene: .
CDR3aa: CAISGPFGGANTGELFF
CDR3nt: TGTGCCATCAGTGGCCCATTCGGGGGCGCGAACACCGGGGAGCTGTTTTTT

j_gene: TRBJ2-7
v_gene: TRBV6-1
len: 15
abundance: .
d_gene: .
CDR3aa: CASSEAGHKPYEQYF
CDR3nt: TGTGCCAGCAGTGAAGCAGGACATAAACCCTACGAGCAGTACTTC

j_gene: TRBJ2-5
v_gene: TRBV7-6
len: 15
abundance: .
d_gene: .
CDR3aa: CASSLGVGGGETQYF
CDR3nt: TGTGCCAGCAGCTTAGGAGTGGGGGGAGGAGAGACCCAGTACTTC

j_gene: TRBJ2-1
v_gene: TRBV5-4
len: 19
abundance: .
d_gene: TRBD2
CDR3aa: CASSPTSGRSRMAYNEQFF
CDR3nt: TGTGCCAGCAGCCCGACTAGCGGGAGAAGTAGGATGGCCTACAATGAGCAGTTCTTC

j_gene: TRBJ2-6
v_gene: TRBV4-1
len: 16
abundance: .
d_gene: .
CDR3aa: CASSQEGGIGANVLTF
CDR3nt: TGCGCCAGCAGCCAAGAGGGGGGCATTGGGGCCAACGTCCTGACTTTC

j_gene: TRBJ2-2
v_gene: TRBV5-4
len: 16
abundance: .
d_gene: TRBD2
CDR3aa: CASSSPAGGYTGELFF
CDR3nt: TGTGCCAGCAGCTCGCCAGCGGGAGGATACACCGGGGAGCTGTTTTTT

j_gene: TRBJ1-5
v_gene: TRBV28
len: 12
abundance: .
d_gene: .
CDR3aa: CASSSGQQPQHF
CDR3nt: TGTGCCAGCAGTTCTGGACAGCAGCCCCAGCATTTT

j_gene: TRBJ1-5
v_gene: TRBV28
len: 15
abundance: .
d_gene: TRBD1
CDR3aa: CASRPQGASNQPQHF
CDR3nt: TGTGCCAGCAGACCTCAGGGGGCAAGCAATCAGCCCCAGCATTTT

j_gene: TRBJ2-7
v_gene: TRBV18
len: 13
abundance: .
d_gene: TRBD1
CDR3aa: CASTDRSSYEQYF
CDR3nt: TGTGCCAGCACGGACAGGAGCTCCTACGAGCAGTACTTC

j_gene: TRBJ2-1
v_gene: TRBV19
len: 16
abundance: .
d_gene: .
CDR3aa: CASRSSAQSSYNEQFF
CDR3nt: TGTGCCAGTCGGTCGAGCGCCCAAAGCTCCTACAATGAGCAGTTCTTC

j_gene: TRBJ2-2
v_gene: TRBV7-6
len: 17
abundance: .
d_gene: .
CDR3aa: CASSSGAGRPYTGELFF
CDR3nt: TGTGCCAGCAGCTCGGGTGCCGGAAGACCTTACACCGGGGAGCTGTTTTTT

j_gene: TRBJ2-7
v_gene: TRBV20-1
len: 9
abundance: .
d_gene: .
CDR3aa: CSISYEQYF
CDR3nt: TGCAGTATCTCCTACGAGCAGTACTTC

j_gene: TRBJ2-7
v_gene: TRBV30
len: 14
abundance: .
d_gene: TRBD1
CDR3aa: CAWSAWTGVDEQYF
CDR3nt: TGTGCCTGGAGTGCCTGGACAGGGGTCGACGAGCAGTACTTC

j_gene: TRBJ2-3
v_gene: TRBV4-1
len: 18
abundance: .
d_gene: TRBD2
CDR3aa: CASSQVFGTSGIADTQYF
CDR3nt: TGCGCCAGCAGCCAAGTATTCGGGACTAGCGGGATAGCAGATACGCAGTATTTT

j_gene: TRBJ2-5
v_gene: TRBV28
len: 15
abundance: .
d_gene: .
CDR3aa: CASSFGQGGLETQYF
CDR3nt: TGTGCCAGCAGTTTTGGGCAGGGCGGGTTGGAGACCCAGTACTTC

j_gene: TRBJ1-1
v_gene: TRBV5-8
len: 14
abundance: .
d_gene: .
CDR3aa: CASSSAGLITEAFF
CDR3nt: TGTGCCAGCAGCTCGGCGGGGCTGATCACTGAAGCTTTCTTT

j_gene: TRBJ2-7
v_gene: TRBV9
len: 15
abundance: .
d_gene: TRBD2
CDR3aa: CASSVAAGVGREQYF
CDR3nt: TGTGCCAGCAGCGTAGCGGCGGGAGTGGGCCGCGAGCAGTACTTC

j_gene: TRBJ2-2
v_gene: TRBV6-5
len: 15
abundance: .
d_gene: .
CDR3aa: CASNNFPGTTGELFF
CDR3nt: TGTGCCAGCAACAACTTCCCCGGGACTACCGGGGAGCTGTTTTTT

j_gene: TRBJ1-5
v_gene: TRBV2
len: 14
abundance: .
d_gene: .
CDR3aa: CASSELGDGQPQHF
CDR3nt: TGTGCCAGCAGTGAACTGGGGGACGGGCAGCCCCAGCATTTT

j_gene: TRBJ1-1
v_gene: TRBV30
len: 13
abundance: .
d_gene: .
CDR3aa: CAWSVEGTTEAFF
CDR3nt: TGTGCCTGGAGTGTAGAGGGAACAACTGAAGCTTTCTTT

j_gene: TRBJ2-3
v_gene: TRBV25-1
len: 12
abundance: .
d_gene: .
CDR3aa: CASSVNTDTQYF
CDR3nt: TGTGCCAGCAGTGTCAACACAGATACGCAGTATTTT

j_gene: TRBJ2-7
v_gene: TRBV5-1
len: 14
abundance: once
d_gene: .
CDR3aa: CASSGTFYSYEQYF
CDR3nt: TGCGCCAGCAGCGGGACGTTTTACTCCTACGAGCAGTACTTC

j_gene: TRBJ1-4
v_gene: TRBV5-1
len: 13
abundance: .
d_gene: .
CDR3aa: CASSFGEGEKLFF
CDR3nt: TGCGCCAGCAGCTTCGGGGAAGGTGAAAAACTGTTTTTT

j_gene: TRBJ2-1
v_gene: TRBV7-2
len: 19
abundance: .
d_gene: TRBD2
CDR3aa: CASSLGPDPGLAGDTEQFF
CDR3nt: TGTGCCAGCAGCTTAGGCCCGGATCCCGGGCTAGCGGGAGATACGGAGCAGTTCTTC

j_gene: TRBJ2-7
v_gene: TRBV19
len: 13
abundance: .
d_gene: TRBD1
CDR3aa: CARGQESSYEQYF
CDR3nt: TGTGCCAGAGGACAGGAGAGCTCCTACGAGCAGTACTTC

j_gene: TRBJ1-1
v_gene: TRBV20-1
len: 9
abundance: many
d_gene: TRBD1
CDR3aa: CSARTGDDF
CDR3nt: TGCAGTGCAAGGACAGGGGACGACTTT

j_gene: TRBJ2-7
v_gene: TRBV5-8
len: 14
abundance: once
d_gene: .
CDR3aa: CASKTGDLTYEQYF
CDR3nt: TGTGCCAGCAAAACCGGGGACTTAACCTACGAGCAGTACTTC

j_gene: TRBJ1-3
v_gene: TRBV7-9
len: 13
abundance: once
d_gene: .
CDR3aa: CASSLVGRNTIYF
CDR3nt: TGTGCCAGCAGCTTGGTAGGGAGGAACACCATATATTTT

j_gene: TRBJ2-7
v_gene: TRBV7-2
len: 14
abundance: .
d_gene: .
CDR3aa: CASSPSGFRYEQYF
CDR3nt: TGTGCCAGCAGCCCCTCCGGTTTCCGCTACGAGCAGTACTTC

j_gene: TRBJ1-2
v_gene: TRBV5-4
len: 14
abundance: .
d_gene: .
CDR3aa: CASSLLGSNYGYTF
CDR3nt: TGTGCCAGCAGCTTGCTCGGGAGTAACTATGGCTACACCTTC

j_gene: TRBJ1-3
v_gene: TRBV5-1
len: 17
abundance: .
d_gene: .
CDR3aa: CASSQDLGGSSGNTIYF
CDR3nt: TGCGCCAGCAGCCAAGACCTGGGGGGGAGCTCTGGAAACACCATATATTTT

j_gene: TRBJ2-1
v_gene: TRBV6-1
len: 14
abundance: .
d_gene: TRBD2
CDR3aa: CASRIGGSRFEQFF
CDR3nt: TGTGCCAGCAGAATTGGCGGGAGTCGATTTGAGCAGTTCTTC

j_gene: TRBJ2-5
v_gene: TRBV5-1
len: 13
abundance: .
d_gene: .
CDR3aa: CASSLGSGETQYF
CDR3nt: TGCGCCAGCAGCTTGGGGAGTGGAGAGACCCAGTACTTC

j_gene: TRBJ1-6
v_gene: TRBV6-5
len: 13
abundance: few
d_gene: .
CDR3aa: CASSYGGDSPLHF
CDR3nt: TGTGCCAGCAGTTATGGGGGGGATTCACCCCTCCACTTT